This T cell receptor (beta chain) was profiled in a study of T cells in localized non-small cell lung cancer. A remark on this clone: The antigen remains unidentified.

Overall study findings and caveats: The tumor had only one region sequenced, so heterogeneity remains possible. Median around 54 top-100 tumor clones were shared with paired adjacent lung. Uninvolved adjacent lung showed the highest T cell clonality, exceeding tumor. Higher blood T cell density went with longer overall survival.

Trimming at V came to 3 bases and at J to 8 bases, leaving 6 bases not matched to a gene. CDR1 is SGHVS, CDR2 FQNEAQ, per germline. The CDR3 spans 14 residues. TCRdb's table, derived via immunoSEQ multiplex PCR, lists solely in-frame clones and lacks some. The sample lists some 64,000 clones; approximately 87% were seen once. The sample in question was peripheral blood, obtained before any cancer treatment. This TCR derives from a woman aged 40-69 years with stage I lung adenocarcinoma. The chain carries TRBV7-8 and TRBJ2-2; TRBD2 matches at 7 bases. Here the CDR3 DNA reads TGTGCCAGCAGCTTCTCGGGGGGAGTAGGGGAGCTGTTTTTT. Encoded protein: CASSFSGGVGELFF.